The 10 T cell receptor beta chains presented below share a single source sample, sequenced in a study of glioma-infiltrating T cells. TCR alpha and beta CDR3 regions were amplified from RNA using iRepertoire nested multiplex PCR. A single record per CDR3 protein comes from TCRdb applying MiXCR to the multiplex PCR reads. The sample yields 150,000 or so distinct CDR3 sequences, around 40% seen once. Sequencing used glioma tissue, nonneoplastic brain tissue, or PBMCs (not recorded which). These receptors all come from a human donor with low-grade glioma or glioblastoma, undergoing nonglioma brain surgery, or in good health (not recorded which).

This chain connects TRBV7-9 to TRBJ1-3; TRBD1 agrees at 8 bases. Germline V CDR1 and CDR2: SEHNR, FQNEAQ (reference sequence). There are 14 residues in the CDR3. V gave up 8 bases and J gave up 3 bases; unmatched junction bases: 6. The CDR3 DNA is TGTGCCAGCGGAATAGGACAGGGTGGAAACACCATATATTTT. Translation: CASGIGQGGNTIYF.

This clonotype was counted at least ten times. This chain joins TRBV6-1 and TRBJ2-1; D not resolved. Trimming pared 7 bases from V and 1 base from J, leaving 8 bases between. There are 13 residues in the CDR3. Germline V CDR1 and CDR2: MNHNS, SASEGT. The CDR3 region is CASTMTSYNEQFF. The CDR3 DNA is TGTGCCAGCACCATGACTTCCTACAATGAGCAGTTCTTC.

V gene TRBV4-3 combines with J gene TRBJ1-2; no reliable D call. The CDR3 has 14 residues. The germline V and J ends were trimmed by 1 base and 0 bases, with 6 bases remaining between them. In germline, CDR1 is LGHNA, CDR2 YSLEER. CDR3 bases: TGCGCCAGCAGCCAAGGTGGAGCTAACTATGGCTACACCTTC. Residues: CASSQGGANYGYTF.

The sample holds a few counts of this clonotype. The chain joins TRBV7-2 to TRBJ2-1, with 9 positions matching TRBD1. The CDR3 totals 14 residues. The germline gives CDR1 SGHTA, CDR2 FQGNSA. The V gene end was trimmed by 3 bases and the J gene end by 6 bases; junction bases not matched to a gene: 3. The chain's CDR3 is CASSFGQGFNEQFF. The CDR3 nucleotides are TGTGCCAGCAGCTTTGGACAGGGGTTCAATGAGCAGTTCTTC.

This clonotype was found a few times. J is TRBJ1-1 and V is TRBV7-6; D unclear. There are 14 residues in the CDR3. V dropped 2 bases and J dropped 1 base, with 8 bases sitting between them. CDR1 and CDR2 (germline): SGHVS, FNYEAQ. The CDR3 loop reads CASSLKGENTEAFF. CDR3 coding DNA: TGTGCCAGCAGCTTAAAAGGAGAGAACACTGAAGCTTTCTTT.

This sequence joins TRBV12-3 or TRBV12-4 and TRBJ2-5; D may match TRBD1 or TRBD2 (5 bases each). The V gene lost 2 bases and the J gene lost 1 base, with 14 bases spanning the gap. The CDR3 is made up of 16 amino acids. The CDR3 protein is CASSLQGPGTQETQYF. CDR3 DNA sequence: TGTGCCAGCAGTTTACAGGGCCCGGGGACCCAAGAGACCCAGTACTTC.

This clonotype was detected only a few times. The V and J genes are TRBV6-1 and TRBJ1-5; D call uncertain. This CDR3 is 13 amino acids long. The V end was cut by 2 bases, the J end by 6 bases, with 8 bases between. Germline assignment: CDR1 MNHNS and CDR2 SASEGT. Written as DNA, the CDR3 is TGTGCCAGCAGTGAATATCGGGGTCAGCCCCAGCATTTT. Translating it yields CASSEYRGQPQHF.

The chain combines TRBV6-1 with TRBJ2-1; 8 bases are shared with TRBD1. Germline V lookup: CDR1 MNHNS, CDR2 SASEGT. The CDR3 covers 13 residues. The J segment lost 4 bases and the V segment lost 10 bases, leaving 6 bases of the junction unmatched. CDR3 coding DNA: TGTGCCATACAGGGGGGATCGTACAATGAGCAGTTCTTC. Its translation: CAIQGGSYNEQFF.

V and J are TRBV25-1 and TRBJ1-6; D remains unclear. Trimming pared 1 base from V and 10 bases from J, leaving 8 bases between. CDR1 is MGHDK and CDR2 is SYGVNS in the germline V gene. The CDR3 length is 13 residues. CDR3 loop: CASSELWESPLHF. The CDR3 DNA reads as TGTGCCAGCAGTGAATTGTGGGAATCACCCCTCCACTTT. The variable domain in full, with the rest retrieved from reference TRBV25-1 and TRBJ1-6, is EADIYQTPRYLVIGTGKKITLECSQTMGHDKMYWYQQDPGMELHLIHYSYGVNSTEKGDLSSESTVSRIRTEHFPLTLESARPSHTSQYLCASSELWESPLHFGNGTRLTVT.

This chain uses TRBV6-1 with TRBJ2-7, with 7 bases matching TRBD2. CDR3 length equals 16 residues. V was pared by 0 bases and J by 1 base, with 6 bases of the junction left unmatched. The V gene's germline CDR1 is MNHNS and CDR2 SASEGT. The CDR3 here is CASSEARAGSSYEQYF. In nucleotides, the CDR3 is TGTGCCAGCAGTGAAGCACGAGCGGGGAGTTCCTACGAGCAGTACTTC.